The clone carrying this T cell receptor (beta chain) was counted only a few times. This sample was included in a study of T cells after yellow fever vaccination. The CDR3 has 14 residues. Germline V CDR1 and CDR2: SGHRS, YFSETQ. V shed 2 bases and J shed 5 bases, with 13 bases lying between them. TCRdb redid the calling of the 5' RACE reads with MiXCR, one entry per CDR3 protein. The table has about 130,000 distinct CDR3 sequences, under 8% seen once. The sample was CD4+ T cells sorted from PBMCs, taken approximately 11 days after the first yellow fever vaccination. This sequence originates from a man aged 18 to 30 who received the YFV17D yellow fever vaccine. This chain connects TRBV5-1 to TRBJ1-1; possibly TRBD1 for D (6 bases). The CDR3 here is CASSFRGLRTEAFF. The CDR3 coding sequence is TGCGCCAGCAGCTTTCGGGGGCTCAGGACTGAAGCTTTCTTT.